These 26 T cell receptor beta chains came from one sample sequenced in a study of OX40 agonist ivuxolimab in advanced cancers. This table comes from immunoSEQ multiplex PCR, and its TCRdb copy is limited to in-frame clones, with some not included. The sample shows roughly 26,000 clones, around three quarters of them seen only once. Here the sequenced sample was CD4+ or CD8+ T cells sorted from blood, taken in a trial of the OX40 agonist ivuxolimab. These TCRs come from an adult with an advanced solid tumor such as melanoma, head and neck, liver or kidney cancer.

J is TRBJ2-3 and V is TRBV30; unclear D gene. The CDR3 has 14 amino acids. V was shortened by 2 bases and J by 1 base, with 10 bases between the two germline ends. Germline assignment: CDR1 GTSNPN and CDR2 SVGIG (reference sequence). CDR3 region: CAWSKGGGTDTQYF. CDR3 in DNA: TGTGCCTGGAGTAAGGGTGGAGGCACAGATACGCAGTATTTT.

The rearrangement links TRBV30 to TRBJ2-3; unclear D gene. V lost 4 bases and J 13 bases, leaving 15 bases between the germline ends. This CDR3 comprises 11 residues. The V gene's germline CDR1 is GTSNPN and CDR2 SVGIG (reference sequence). For the CDR3, the DNA is TGTGCCTGGAAAATATCACGGATGGAGTATTTT. Its protein product is CAWKISRMEYF.

The chain recombines TRBV7-9 with TRBJ2-5; D is unresolved. This CDR3 contains 15 residues. Germline-derived CDR1 and CDR2 are SEHNR and FQNEAQ (reference sequence). V lost 5 bases to trimming and J lost 6 bases, with 19 bases between them. CDR3 region: CASSNSDTLIKTQYF. The CDR3 bases are TGTGCCAGCAGCAACTCTGACACCCTGATAAAGACCCAGTACTTC.

The genes are TRBV6-5 and TRBJ2-7; D gene unclear. V gave up 7 bases and J gave up 5 bases, with 9 bases separating them. The CDR3 is 11 residues long. Germline CDR1 is MNHEY and CDR2 is SVGAGI. CDR3 in amino acids: CASTLDHEQYF. The CDR3 bases are TGTGCCAGCACCTTAGATCACGAGCAGTACTTC.

The gene calls are TRBV27 and TRBJ2-6, with D hard to call. The germline CDR1 and CDR2 sequences are MNHEY and SMNVEV (reference sequence). The CDR3 covers 14 residues. V was clipped by 3 bases and J by 4 bases, with 7 bases between them. CDR3 sequence reads: CASSFNYGANVLTF. The CDR3 DNA is TGTGCCAGCAGTTTCAACTACGGGGCCAACGTCCTGACTTTC.

CDR3 amino acids: CASSRLEDSTDTQYF. The CDR3 nucleotides read TGTGCCAGCTCACGTCTCGAAGACAGCACAGATACGCAGTATTTT. The rearrangement uses TRBV18 and TRBJ2-3; D not resolved. Germline V gene sequence: CDR1 KGHSH, CDR2 LQKENI. Trimming stripped 4 bases from V and 0 bases from J, with 11 bases between. This CDR3 is 15 amino acids long.

The chain uses TRBV6-5 and TRBJ1-2; tentatively, D is TRBD1 (5 bases). CDR3 size: 14 residues. Trimming took 6 bases from V and 4 from J, leaving 15 bases between them. Per the germline V gene, CDR1 is MNHEY and CDR2 is SVGAGI. CDR3: CASSLRGGFYGYTF. The CDR3 nucleotides read TGTGCCAGCAGCCTACGGGGGGGGTTCTATGGCTACACCTTC.

J is TRBJ2-6 and V is TRBV19, with 11 positions matching TRBD1. Trimming cost V 4 bases and J 1 base; bases outside gene matches: 3. Germline V gene lookup returns CDR1 LNHDA and CDR2 SQIVND (reference sequence). This CDR3 spans 17 amino acids. The CDR3 nucleotides are TGTGCCAGTAGTAGGGGACAGGGGGAGTCTGGGGCCAACGTCCTGACTTTC. Encoded protein: CASSRGQGESGANVLTF.

The chain employs TRBV5-6 and TRBJ2-1; 9 bases fit TRBD2. Germline assignment: CDR1 SGHDT and CDR2 YYEEEE. The J segment lost 7 bases and the V segment lost 2 bases, leaving 1 base of the junction unmatched. The CDR3 runs 13 residues. Here the CDR3 DNA reads TGTGCCAGCAGCTTTCTAGCGGGGAATGAGCAGTTCTTC. As protein: CASSFLAGNEQFF.

The chain recombines TRBV7-9 with TRBJ2-2; no clear D gene. Trimming cost V 4 bases and J 0 bases, with 6 bases left between them. Germline V gene lookup returns CDR1 SEHNR and CDR2 FQNEAQ (reference sequence). This CDR3 contains 14 residues. CDR3 protein: CASSSASNTGELFF. DNA of the CDR3: TGTGCCAGCAGCTCGGCCTCGAACACCGGGGAGCTGTTTTTT.

The chain carries TRBV4-2 and TRBJ1-2; TRBD1 matches at 8 bases. This CDR3 region has 16 residues. CDR1 LGHNA and CDR2 YNFKEQ come from the germline V gene. After removal of 2 bases from V and 8 bases from J, the junction contained 13 bases not matched to a gene. The CDR3 DNA follows: TGTGCCAGCAGCCAACCCTGGACAGGGCAAAATAGCGGCTACACCTTC. It codes for CASSQPWTGQNSGYTF.

The rearrangement joins TRBV28 to TRBJ2-3, with TRBD1 as a possible D gene (6 bases). Germline V CDR1 and CDR2: MDHEN, SYDVKM. Trimming took 3 bases from V and 1 from J, leaving 11 bases between them. The CDR3 totals 15 residues. CDR3 loop: CASSLLQGGTDTQYF. The CDR3 nucleotides read TGTGCCAGCAGTTTGCTACAGGGTGGCACAGATACGCAGTATTTT.

The gene calls are TRBV19 and TRBJ1-1, with 7 bases matching TRBD1. V gave up 5 bases and J gave up 1 base; unmatched junction bases: 4. Germline V lookup: CDR1 LNHDA, CDR2 SQIVND (reference sequence). The length of the CDR3 is 14 residues. CDR3 bases: TGTGCCAGTAGTGTACAGGGGTCGAACACTGAAGCTTTCTTT. It codes for CASSVQGSNTEAFF.

The chain links TRBV7-2 to TRBJ1-1, with a weak D call TRBD1 (5 bases). The CDR3 contains 13 residues. V dropped 3 bases and J dropped 6 bases, with 11 bases sitting between them. Per germline, CDR1 SGHTA and CDR2 FQGNSA. The CDR3 region has the DNA TGTGCCAGCAGCTTCACCAGGGAAGCTGAAGCTTTCTTT. This codes for CASSFTREAEAFF.

V usage is TRBV30 and J usage is TRBJ2-7; D gene ambiguous. V was trimmed by 0 bases and J by 4 bases, leaving 4 bases between them. This CDR3 is built from 11 residues. The germline gives CDR1 GTSNPN, CDR2 SVGIG (reference sequence). The CDR3 spells CAWSVSYEQYF. For the CDR3, the DNA is TGTGCCTGGAGTGTCAGTTACGAGCAGTACTTC.

The chain is built from TRBV5-1 and TRBJ1-1; a weak D match, TRBD1 (6 bases). Germline CDR1 reads SGHRS; CDR2 reads YFSETQ. This CDR3 comprises 15 residues. V dropped 3 bases and J dropped 6 bases, with 18 bases sitting between them. The DNA of the CDR3 is TGCGCCAGCAGCTCGCAGGGGTCTCCGAGCCCTGAAGCTTTCTTT. Translating it yields CASSSQGSPSPEAFF.

The genes are TRBV5-1 and TRBJ2-1; D possibly matches TRBD1 or TRBD2 (7 bases each). Germline V CDR1 and CDR2: SGHRS, YFSETQ. The germline V and J ends were trimmed by 4 bases and 7 bases, with 24 bases remaining between them. The CDR3 is made up of 17 amino acids. CDR3 protein: CASSPPLAGGASNEQFF. The CDR3 DNA reads TGCGCCAGCAGCCCTCCCTTAGCAGGGGGGGCTAGTAATGAGCAGTTCTTC.

The chain is built from TRBV19 and TRBJ1-4; 7 bases are a match to TRBD1. The length of the CDR3 is 12 residues. V shed 6 bases, J shed 11 bases, and the junction held 6 bases outside the gene matches. CDR1 LNHDA and CDR2 SQIVND come from the germline V gene (reference sequence). The CDR3 nucleotides read TGTGCCAGTAGCGCTCAACAGGGGAAACTGTTTTTT. It codes for CASSAQQGKLFF.

J is TRBJ1-1 and V is TRBV5-1; D is ambiguous. Germline CDR1 SGHRS, CDR2 YFSETQ. V was cut by 1 base and J by 6 bases, with 16 bases left in between. This CDR3 is 15 amino acids long. CDR3 bases: TGCGCCAGCAGCTTGCGGTCTATTACAGCTCCTGAAGCTTTCTTT. This gives the protein CASSLRSITAPEAFF.

This chain joins TRBV7-6 and TRBJ2-1; 8 nucleotides align to TRBD2. This CDR3 is built from 15 residues. The germline CDR1 and CDR2 sequences are SGHVS and FNYEAQ. Trimming removed 4 bases from V and 5 bases from J; junction bases left unmatched: 7. CDR3 nucleotide sequence: TGTGCCAGCAGCTCCCTTACGGGGGGGGACAATGAGCAGTTCTTC. As protein: CASSSLTGGDNEQFF. The full variable domain, in which reference TRBV7-6 and TRBJ2-1 provide the parts outside the CDR3, is GAGVSQSPRYKVTKRGQDVALRCDPISGHVSLYWYRQALGQGPEFLTYFNYEAQQDKSGLPNDRFSAERPEGSISTLTIQRTEQRDSAMYRCASSSLTGGDNEQFFGPGTRLTVL.

The rearrangement joins TRBV5-6 to TRBJ1-4, with D perhaps matching TRBD1 (6 bases). Germline V gene lookup returns CDR1 SGHDT and CDR2 YYEEEE. CDR3 length: 16 amino acids. V was clipped by 0 bases and J by 14 bases, with 23 bases between them. This CDR3 reads CASSLAAARVAGDLFF. CDR3 bases: TGTGCCAGCAGCTTGGCCGCTGCCAGGGTGGCAGGGGACCTGTTTTTT.

V and J are TRBV7-2 and TRBJ2-4; 8 nucleotides match TRBD1. The CDR3 has 16 amino acids. Germline V gene lookup returns CDR1 SGHTA and CDR2 FQGNSA. V shed 6 bases, J shed 0 bases, and the junction held 7 bases outside the gene matches. In DNA, the CDR3 is TGTGCCAGCAGTTTGGGGGACAGGCTAGCCAAAAACATTCAGTACTTC. This encodes CASSLGDRLAKNIQYF.

This clone appeared a few times. The J gene is TRBJ1-3, the V gene TRBV5-6; tentative D call: TRBD1 (6 bases). Germline assignment: CDR1 SGHDT and CDR2 YYEEEE. V lost 2 bases to trimming and J lost 0 bases, with 9 bases between them. There are 15 residues in the CDR3. The CDR3 DNA reads as TGTGCCAGCAGCTTATGGACAGTCTCTGGAAACACCATATATTTT. It codes for CASSLWTVSGNTIYF. Combining the CDR3 with reference TRBV5-6 and TRBJ1-3 gives the whole variable domain DAGVTQSPTHLIKTRGQQVTLRCSPKSGHDTVSWYQQALGQGPQFIFQYYEEEERQRGNFPDRFSGHQFPNYSSELNVNALLLGDSALYLCASSLWTVSGNTIYFGEGSWLTVV.

The chain links TRBV10-3 to TRBJ2-3; D ambiguous. Trimming shortened V by 1 base and J by 4 bases, and 3 bases separated the two germline ends. Germline V CDR1 and CDR2: ENHRY, SYGVKD. The CDR3 loop spans 12 amino acids. In DNA, the CDR3 is TGTGCCATCAGTGAGTTTGCAGATACGCAGTATTTT. Encoded protein: CAISEFADTQYF.

The chain carries TRBV15 and TRBJ2-5; D ambiguous. V shed 3 bases and J shed 5 bases, with 19 bases lying between them. The CDR3 spans 16 residues. CDR1 LNHNV and CDR2 YYDKDF come from the germline V gene (reference sequence). CDR3 in DNA: TGTGCCACCAGCAGTTTCTCCCCCCCGGGTAGGGAGACCCAGTACTTC. It is translated as CATSSFSPPGRETQYF.

The chain uses TRBV7-9 and TRBJ1-5; possibly TRBD1 for D (5 bases). Germline-derived CDR1 and CDR2 are SEHNR and FQNEAQ (reference sequence). The CDR3 loop spans 14 amino acids. Trimming shortened V by 3 bases and J by 7 bases, and 13 bases separated the two germline ends. DNA of the CDR3: TGTGCCAGCAGCTTCGGGGGATTGGAACAGCCCCAGCATTTT. Its translation is CASSFGGLEQPQHF.